The clone carrying this TCR beta chain was picked up a small number of times. The target antigen is unknown. Unique molecular identifiers were carried by the TCR beta cDNA libraries. The source material, 1 to 10 million T cells, gave rise to 400,000 to 550,000 cDNA molecules. TCRdb reanalysed the PCR reads using MiXCR and keeps one entry per CDR3 protein. The table lists about 620,000 distinct CDR3 sequences, around 47% of them singletons, with under 2% in the top ten. The source of the sample is a study of post-analysis software for immune sequencing data. Findings and limits, study-wide: Patients had higher frequencies than controls of about five TRBV segments, including TRBV5-6, TRBV5-1 and TRBV20-1.

The V gene's germline CDR1 is SQVTM and CDR2 ANQGSEA. This CDR3 spans 12 amino acids. V was shortened by 4 bases and J by 4 bases, with 11 bases between the two germline ends. Material: blood. The receptor's source is a girl aged 10-17 years with multiple sclerosis. This rearrangement joins TRBV29-1 to TRBJ2-7; D call uncertain. CDR3 amino acids: CSVVGERYEQYF. CDR3 DNA: TGCAGCGTTGTTGGGGAAAGGTACGAGCAGTACTTC.